The 24 T cell receptor beta chains below were found in one sample sequenced in a study of T cells in Graves' hyperthyroidism and ophthalmopathy. There were TCR beta CDR3 regions amplified from RNA transcripts. Carried out on the TCR CDR3, a first-round RT-PCR used the HTBI primer set. MiXCR, applied by TCRdb to the multiplex PCR reads, yields one record per CDR3 protein. The data contain hundreds of thousands of distinct CDR3 sequences, 45% of them seen just once; the ten biggest clones take up about 7.7%. Sequencing was performed on peripheral blood or thyroid tissue (not recorded which). Source of these receptors: an adult man with Graves' disease, either hyperthyroidism or ophthalmopathy (not recorded which).

The sample holds a few counts of this clonotype. The chain is built from TRBV12-3 or TRBV12-4 and TRBJ1-2; perhaps TRBD1 as D (6 bases). V was trimmed by 5 bases and J by 3 bases, leaving 16 bases between them. The CDR3 contains 15 residues. The CDR3 sequence: CASSPYGQSDYGYTF. The DNA of the CDR3 is TGTGCCAGCAGTCCGTACGGACAGTCAGACTATGGCTACACCTTC.

There are a few counts of this clonotype. The chain is built from TRBV4-1 and TRBJ1-1, with 7 bases aligning to TRBD1. CDR3 length: 16 amino acids. V dropped 3 bases and J dropped 6; count of bases not matched to a gene: 13. Germline values: CDR1 MGHRA, CDR2 YSYEKL. The CDR3 sequence: CASSQDLNRGVPEAFF. The CDR3 DNA follows: TGCGCCAGCAGCCAGGATCTTAACAGGGGTGTCCCTGAAGCTTTCTTT.

The rearrangement links TRBV2 to TRBJ1-2; D uncertain. V gave up 5 bases and J gave up 6 bases, with 13 bases separating them. The CDR3 contains 13 residues. Looked up from germline, CDR1 is SNHLY and CDR2 is FYNNEI. CDR3 loop: CASSSILTHGYTF. CDR3 coding DNA: TGTGCCAGCAGTTCGATATTGACTCATGGCTACACCTTC.

Of note for this clonotype: The junction and the germline gene differ at one end; a read error may be behind it. The chain combines TRBV7-8 with TRBJ2-5; 8 positions agree with TRBD2. Germline V lookup: CDR1 SGHVS, CDR2 FQNEAQ. This CDR3 contains 17 residues. The CDR3: CANSLARIAGNQETQYF. As DNA, the CDR3 is TGTGCCAACAGCTTAGCACGGATAGCGGGGAACCAAGAGACCCAGTACTTC.

This clonotype was recorded many times. CDR3 amino acids: CATSGSGTGGVNQPQHF. The CDR3 DNA sequence: TGTGCCACCAGTGGCTCCGGGACAGGGGGCGTCAATCAGCCCCAGCATTTT. This sequence joins TRBV24-1 and TRBJ1-5; 12 bases are shared with TRBD1. CDR3 length: 17 residues. Germline CDR1 is KGHDR and CDR2 is SFDVKD. V lost 5 bases and J lost 3; bases outside the gene matches: 7.

J is TRBJ1-4 and V is TRBV12-3 or TRBV12-4; 8 positions match TRBD1. This CDR3 is 14 amino acids long. V dropped 7 bases and J dropped 8; count of bases not matched to a gene: 9. CDR3 bases: TGTGCCAGCAAAGACAGGGGAATACGCGAAAAACTGTTTTTT. It translates to CASKDRGIREKLFF.

J is TRBJ1-4 and V is TRBV2, with 7 bases aligning to TRBD1. This CDR3 has 14 amino acids. Trimming at V came to 6 bases and at J to 7 bases, leaving 8 bases not matched to a gene. The germline CDR1 and CDR2 sequences are SNHLY and FYNNEI. The DNA of the CDR3 is TGTGCCAGCAGCGACAGGGTTTATCGTGAAAAACTGTTTTTT. It yields the protein CASSDRVYREKLFF.

This clonotype was detected many times. The rearrangement links TRBV7-9 to TRBJ2-5; 8 nucleotides agree with TRBD2. Germline loops: CDR1 SEHNR, CDR2 FQNEAQ (reference sequence). Trimming removed 5 bases from V and 2 bases from J; junction bases left unmatched: 7. CDR3 size: 15 residues. CDR3 protein: CASSPGPGGQETQYF. CDR3 nucleotides: TGTGCCAGCAGCCCCGGACCGGGAGGGCAAGAGACCCAGTACTTC.

The rearrangement links TRBV19 to TRBJ2-5, with TRBD1 identical over 8 bases. Germline values: CDR1 LNHDA, CDR2 SQIVND (reference sequence). The junction had 7 bases not matched to a gene; V was cut back by 3 bases and J by 1 base. The CDR3 is 16 residues long. CDR3 protein: CASSMTTGAIQETQYF. The CDR3 region has the DNA TGTGCCAGTAGTATGACGACAGGGGCTATCCAAGAGACCCAGTACTTC.

Regarding this clonotype: A much larger clone is a single base away; this may be a read error. The V call is TRBV7-3, the J call TRBJ2-7; 9 nucleotides align to TRBD1. Trimming at V came to 10 bases and at J to 5 bases, leaving 15 bases not matched to a gene. The CDR3 spans 15 residues. CDR1 SGHTA and CDR2 FQGTGA come from the germline V gene. DNA of the CDR3: TGTGCCACCAGACACAATACAGGGGGCATCCACGAGCAGTACTTC. This encodes CATRHNTGGIHEQYF.

V is TRBV20-1 and J is TRBJ2-5, with D perhaps matching TRBD1 or TRBD2 (6 bases each). CDR1 DFQATT and CDR2 SNEGSKA come from the germline V gene (reference sequence). CDR3 length: 13 amino acids. Trimming took off 7 bases at V and 4 bases at J, with 16 bases between the two ends. The CDR3 DNA reads as TGCAGTGGTGGGGGGCAGATCGGAGAGACCCAGTACTTC. Amino acids: CSGGGQIGETQYF.

This clonotype was detected ten times or more. This chain links TRBV29-1 with TRBJ1-3, with 7 bases identical to TRBD1. CDR1 and CDR2 (germline): SQVTM, ANQGSEA. J lost 4 bases, V lost 4 bases, and 7 bases had no gene match. The CDR3 totals 14 residues. The CDR3 spells CSVGQGIGGNTIYF. CDR3 bases: TGCAGCGTTGGACAGGGCATTGGCGGAAACACCATATATTTT.

The chain combines TRBV7-9 with TRBJ1-1, with D possibly TRBD1 on 5 matching bases. Germline CDR1 is SEHNR and CDR2 is FQNEAQ (reference sequence). Trimming shortened V by 5 bases and J by 1 base, and 11 bases separated the two germline ends. The CDR3 runs 14 residues. CDR3 protein: CASSMVGRNTEAFF. The CDR3 DNA reads TGTGCCAGCAGCATGGTGGGGCGGAACACTGAAGCTTTCTTT.

J is TRBJ1-3 and V is TRBV25-1; tentative D call: TRBD1 (5 bases). The CDR3 has 11 amino acids. V was trimmed by 11 bases and J by 2 bases, leaving 7 bases between them. Germline V gene data show CDR1 as MGHDK and CDR2 as SYGVNS. The CDR3 DNA is TGTGCCCCAGGGACTGGAAACACCATATATTTT. Amino acid sequence: CAPGTGNTIYF.

The table lists this clonotype with a few counts. This sequence joins TRBV20-1 and TRBJ1-5; no clear D. The CDR3 runs to 13 residues. Germline CDR1 is DFQATT and CDR2 is SNEGSKA (reference sequence). V was shortened by 7 bases and J by 6 bases, with 16 bases between the two germline ends. The CDR3 bases are TGCAGTGGGGGTCGGGGAGTGGGTCAGCCCCAGCATTTT. Its protein is CSGGRGVGQPQHF.

The rearrangement links TRBV29-1 to TRBJ2-6; TRBD2 aligns across 13 bases. The CDR3 spans 15 residues. Germline loops: CDR1 SQVTM, CDR2 ANQGSEA. V lost 8 bases, J lost 2 bases, and 3 bases stayed unmatched. The CDR3 DNA reads as TGCAGCTTTGGACTAGCGGGAGCTGGGGCCAACGTCCTGACTTTC. Translating it yields CSFGLAGAGANVLTF.

The chain employs TRBV10-1 and TRBJ2-3; D uncertain. Trimming left V 8 bases short and J 4 bases short, with 4 bases between. CDR3 length equals 10 residues. Germline CDR1 is WNHNN and CDR2 is SYGVQD (reference sequence). Here the CDR3 DNA reads TGCGCCAGCTATTCAGATACGCAGTATTTT. Translating it yields CASYSDTQYF.

As for this clonotype: Germline is not matched at one junction end, which may reflect a read error. The chain joins TRBV6-1 to TRBJ1-2, with 9 bases fitting TRBD1. CDR3 size: 15 residues. Germline CDR1 is MNHNS and CDR2 is SASEGT. In DNA, the CDR3 is TGTGCTAGCAGTGAAGAATTTGGGACAGGGTACGGCTACACCTTC. Its translation: CASSEEFGTGYGYTF.

This clonotype was counted between two and nine times. V and J are TRBV20-1 and TRBJ1-5; D possibly corresponds to TRBD1 (6 bases). Germline values: CDR1 DFQATT, CDR2 SNEGSKA (reference sequence). Trimming shortened V by 1 base and J by 3 bases, and 10 bases separated the two germline ends. The CDR3 is 14 residues long. CDR3 region: CSARVRGANQPQHF. CDR3 DNA sequence: TGCAGTGCTAGAGTAAGGGGGGCCAATCAGCCCCAGCATTTT.

The J gene is TRBJ2-7, the V gene TRBV2; TRBD1 matches at 10 bases. Per the germline V gene, CDR1 is SNHLY and CDR2 is FYNNEI. The CDR3 spans 15 residues. With 8 bases clipped from V and 3 bases from J, the junction kept 10 bases outside the gene matches. The DNA of the CDR3 is TGTGCCAGCTACTCCGGGACAGGGGAACTCTACGAGCAGTACTTC. Encoded protein: CASYSGTGELYEQYF. The full variable domain, its missing parts supplied by reference TRBV2 and TRBJ2-7, is EPEVTQTPSHQVTQMGQEVILRCVPISNHLYFYWYRQILGQKVEFLVSFYNNEISEKSEIFDDQFSVERPDGSNFTLKIRSTKLEDSAMYFCASYSGTGELYEQYFGPGTRLTVT.

The V call is TRBV10-3, the J call TRBJ1-4; D is ambiguous. In germline, CDR1 is ENHRY, CDR2 SYGVKD. The length of the CDR3 is 13 residues. V shed 10 bases and J shed 8 bases, with 17 bases lying between them. Written as DNA, the CDR3 is TGTGCCACCCAGGCTCGTTCGGCAGAAAAACTGTTTTTT. This sequence encodes CATQARSAEKLFF.

This clonotype was seen at least ten times. The CDR3 nucleotides are TGCAGCGGCCGGGACGGGTCCTACGAGCAGTACTTC. Translated: CSGRDGSYEQYF. This chain links TRBV29-1 with TRBJ2-7; the D gene could be TRBD1 or TRBD2 (5 bases each). Trimming took 7 bases from V and 1 from J, leaving 11 bases between them. Germline CDR1 is SQVTM and CDR2 is ANQGSEA. This CDR3 comprises 12 residues.

V and J are TRBV7-2 and TRBJ2-7, with D perhaps matching TRBD1 (6 bases). The CDR3 has 14 amino acids. V was cut by 2 bases and J by 2 bases, with 10 bases left in between. Germline V lookup: CDR1 SGHTA, CDR2 FQGNSA. CDR3: CASSLSDRTYEQYF. The CDR3 nucleotides read TGTGCCAGCAGCTTAAGTGACAGGACCTACGAGCAGTACTTC.

Concerning this clonotype: One end of the junction is discordant with germline, which a read error may explain. The CDR3 here is CASRGNTGELSW. In DNA form, the CDR3 reads TGTGCCAGCAGAGGGAACACCGGGGAGCTGTCTTGG. The chain combines TRBV2 with TRBJ2-2; tentative D call: TRBD2 (5 bases). This CDR3 has 12 amino acids. The germline gives CDR1 SNHLY, CDR2 FYNNEI.